These 15 T cell receptor beta chains share one sample of origin, sequenced in a study of shared clonotypes between healthy human individuals. Sequencing was performed with immunoSEQ multiplex PCR; in TCRdb, only in-frame clones are kept and a portion is missing. The table records some 2,000,000 clones, approximately 96% of them present only once. Sequences were obtained from naive CD4+ T cells sorted from blood. Subset of the sample: CD45RA+ positively selected. All receptors derive from a man aged 18 to 35 in good health.

This clone was seen only once. The chain couples TRBV27 to TRBJ2-4, with no clear D. The CDR3 runs to 15 residues. Trimming took 3 bases from V and 6 from J, leaving 15 bases between them. CDR1 is MNHEY and CDR2 is SMNVEV in the germline V gene (reference sequence). CDR3 nucleotides: TGTGCCAGCAGTTTCCCACCAGAGCCTATAAACATTCAGTACTTC. Translated, it gives CASSFPPEPINIQYF.

The chain couples TRBV30 to TRBJ1-1; D gene unclear. Germline CDR1 and CDR2: GTSNPN and SVGIG (reference sequence). The CDR3 sequence is 17 residues long. Trimming took 8 bases from V and 1 from J, leaving 26 bases between them. CDR3 DNA sequence: TGTGCCCGCACGCCAAGGGATGGTGGCGGAGGGAACACTGAAGCTTTCTTT. Its translation: CARTPRDGGGGNTEAFF. The whole variable domain, filled in from reference TRBV30 and TRBJ1-1, reads SQTIHQWPATLVQPVGSPLSLECTVEGTSNPNLYWYRQAAGRGLQLLFYSVGIGQISSEVPQNLSASRPQDRQFILSSKKLLLSDSGFYLCARTPRDGGGGNTEAFFGQGTRLTVV.

This rearrangement joins TRBV7-2 to TRBJ2-1; D is uncertain. V lost 1 base, J lost 7 bases, and 8 bases lay in between. The germline V gene has CDR1 SGHTA and CDR2 FQGNSA. The CDR3 contains 13 residues. The CDR3 sequence: CASSLVPGNEQFF. The CDR3 region has the DNA TGTGCCAGCAGCTTAGTCCCCGGGAATGAGCAGTTCTTC.

As concerns this clone: Other DNA sequences within the sample encode an identical CDR3. V gene TRBV28 combines with J gene TRBJ2-2; D call uncertain. Germline V CDR1 and CDR2: MDHEN, SYDVKM. The CDR3 runs to 12 residues. Deletions cut 6 bases from V and 5 bases from J, with 7 bases between. The CDR3 nucleotides are TGTGCCAGCAGCCGCAGTACCGGGGAGCTGTTTTTT. Amino acids: CASSRSTGELFF.

This chain links TRBV11-1 with TRBJ1-1; the D gene is possibly TRBD1 (5 bases). V gave up 3 bases and J gave up 0 bases, with 11 bases separating them. The CDR3 is 15 residues long. CDR1 and CDR2 (germline): SGHAT, FQDESV (reference sequence). The CDR3 DNA sequence: TGTGCCAGCAGCTTGGAGGGGACGATGAACACTGAAGCTTTCTTT. This gives the protein CASSLEGTMNTEAFF.

In its sample, this clone was seen once. V and J are TRBV9 and TRBJ2-7, with 13 bases lining up with TRBD2. Germline loops: CDR1 SGDLS, CDR2 YYNGEE. The CDR3 length is 16 residues. Trimming at V came to 4 bases and at J to 3 bases, leaving 7 bases not matched to a gene. The CDR3 DNA sequence: TGTGCCAGCAGCCTGGGACTAGCGGGACCTAACTACGAGCAGTACTTC. It encodes CASSLGLAGPNYEQYF.

Notes on this clone: This specimen includes other DNA sequences encoding the same CDR3. The gene calls are TRBV2 and TRBJ2-7, with a tentative D call TRBD1 (5 bases). The germline V gene encodes CDR1 SNHLY and CDR2 FYNNEI. This CDR3 contains 14 residues. Trimming removed 3 bases at V and 0 bases at J, with 9 bases between. CDR3: CASSDWGSSYEQYF. CDR3 sequence (DNA): TGTGCCAGCAGTGATTGGGGCAGCTCCTACGAGCAGTACTTC.

V and J are TRBV21-1 and TRBJ1-1; the table gives TRBD1 as D, unverified against the DNA. TRBV21-1 has pseudogene status. CDR3 length equals 16 residues. The CDR3 DNA sequence: TGTGCCAGCAGCAAAGCGTGGACAGCTATGAACACTGAAGCTTTCTTT. Translating it yields CASSKAWTAMNTEAFF.

This clone has just one count. The chain is built from TRBV11-3 and TRBJ2-2; 12 nucleotides line up with TRBD2. Trimming cost V 5 bases and J 1 base; bases outside gene matches: 8. This CDR3 has 18 residues. Germline V gene lookup returns CDR1 SGHNT and CDR2 YENEEA. The CDR3 loop is CASSPTMTSGRNTGELFF. In DNA, the CDR3 is TGTGCCAGCAGCCCTACCATGACTAGCGGGAGGAACACCGGGGAGCTGTTTTTT. The full variable domain, in which reference TRBV11-3 and TRBJ2-2 provide the parts outside the CDR3, is EAGVVQSPRYKIIEKKQPVAFWCNPISGHNTLYWYLQNLGQGPELLIRYENEEAVDDSQLPKDRFSAERLKGVDSTLKIQPAELGDSAVYLCASSPTMTSGRNTGELFFGEGSRLTVL.

The chain links TRBV11-2 to TRBJ1-1; tentatively, D is TRBD1 (6 bases). The CDR3 spans 13 residues. Per the germline V gene, CDR1 is SGHAT and CDR2 is FQNNGV. Trimming left V 6 bases short and J 5 bases short, with 13 bases between. Here the CDR3 reads CASSSSRGTEAFF. Here the CDR3 DNA reads TGTGCCAGCAGTTCATCCAGGGGAACTGAAGCTTTCTTT.

V and J are TRBV18 and TRBJ1-1, with a weak D call TRBD1 (5 bases). The V and J ends lost 1 base and 5 bases respectively, with 14 bases between them. CDR1 is KGHSH and CDR2 is LQKENI in the germline V gene. The CDR3 loop spans 15 amino acids. The CDR3 sequence is CASSPQAGFGTEAFF. Written as DNA, the CDR3 is TGTGCCAGCTCACCACAAGCAGGGTTCGGGACTGAAGCTTTCTTT.

This chain joins TRBV19 and TRBJ1-2; D not certain. Germline CDR1 LNHDA, CDR2 SQIVND (reference sequence). The CDR3 covers 16 residues. V lost 3 bases to trimming and J lost 4 bases, with 18 bases between them. CDR3 in DNA: TGTGCCAGTAGTATCGTCGGCCCTGAAGAAGGCTATGGCTACACCTTC. Its translation is CASSIVGPEEGYGYTF.

The chain joins TRBV2 to TRBJ2-3; no clear D. Trimming stripped 5 bases from V and 5 bases from J, with 5 bases between. There are 11 residues in the CDR3. The germline gives CDR1 SNHLY, CDR2 FYNNEI. The CDR3: CASSKLDTQYF. In nucleotides, the CDR3 is TGTGCCAGCAGTAAATTAGATACGCAGTATTTT. Complete variable domain (other parts from reference TRBV2 and TRBJ2-3): EPEVTQTPSHQVTQMGQEVILRCVPISNHLYFYWYRQILGQKVEFLVSFYNNEISEKSEIFDDQFSVERPDGSNFTLKIRSTKLEDSAMYFCASSKLDTQYFGPGTRLTVL.

This clone showed up just once. This chain connects TRBV29-1 to TRBJ2-3; D call uncertain. Germline V gene lookup returns CDR1 SQVTM and CDR2 ANQGSEA. The CDR3 has 12 residues. Trimming removed 4 bases from V and 2 bases from J, with 7 bases in between. As DNA, the CDR3 is TGCAGCGTTGTAAAGTCCACAGATACGCAGTATTTT. Residues: CSVVKSTDTQYF.

This clone was counted once. The sample carries other DNA sequences with the same CDR3. The chain couples TRBV30 to TRBJ2-1; 10 bases align to TRBD2. Germline-derived CDR1 and CDR2 are GTSNPN and SVGIG (reference sequence). This CDR3 region has 14 residues. V was pared by 1 base and J by 4 bases, with 1 base of the junction left unmatched. CDR3 protein: CAWSGLAGYNEQFF. The DNA of the CDR3 is TGTGCCTGGAGTGGACTAGCGGGTTACAATGAGCAGTTCTTC.